The sequence of this T cell receptor (beta chain) was determined in a study of fetal regulatory T cell absence and autoimmunity. General study points: Compared with cord blood, pancreas showed oligoclonal TCR enrichment, some clones over 80-fold.

V trimming: 2 bases; J trimming: 2 bases; junction bases outside the gene matches: 6. From germline, CDR1 is LGHNA and CDR2 YSLEER. CDR3 size: 16 residues. Method: immunoSEQ multiplex PCR; TCRdb's copy keeps in-frame clones and lacks some. This sample has more than 90,000 clones, with roughly 70% found just once. As for this clone: What it binds is unknown.

Sequences were obtained from pancreas tissue. V usage is TRBV4-3 and J usage is TRBJ2-3; 8 bases are a match to TRBD2. The sequence came from a male donor with IPEX syndrome. This CDR3 reads CASSQFPGGDTDTQYF. CDR3 sequence (DNA): TGCGCCAGCAGCCAATTCCCCGGGGGGGACACAGATACGCAGTATTTT.